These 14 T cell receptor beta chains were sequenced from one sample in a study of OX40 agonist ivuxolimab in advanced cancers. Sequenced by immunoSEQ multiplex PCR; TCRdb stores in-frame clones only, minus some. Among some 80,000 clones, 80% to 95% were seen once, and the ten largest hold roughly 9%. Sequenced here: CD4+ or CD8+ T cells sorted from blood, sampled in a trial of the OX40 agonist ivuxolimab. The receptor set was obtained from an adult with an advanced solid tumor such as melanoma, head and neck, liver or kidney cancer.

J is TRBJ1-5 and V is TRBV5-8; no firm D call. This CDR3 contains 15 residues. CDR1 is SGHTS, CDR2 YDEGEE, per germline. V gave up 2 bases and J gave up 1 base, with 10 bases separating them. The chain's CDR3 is CASSFSGGSNQPQHF. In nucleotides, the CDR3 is TGTGCCAGCAGCTTTTCAGGAGGGAGCAATCAGCCCCAGCATTTT.

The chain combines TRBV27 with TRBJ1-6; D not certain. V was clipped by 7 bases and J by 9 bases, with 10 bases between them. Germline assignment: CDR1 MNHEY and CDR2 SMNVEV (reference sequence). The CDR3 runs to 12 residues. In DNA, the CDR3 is TGTGCCAGCACCCGCGGAAGTTCACCCCTCCACTTT. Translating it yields CASTRGSSPLHF.

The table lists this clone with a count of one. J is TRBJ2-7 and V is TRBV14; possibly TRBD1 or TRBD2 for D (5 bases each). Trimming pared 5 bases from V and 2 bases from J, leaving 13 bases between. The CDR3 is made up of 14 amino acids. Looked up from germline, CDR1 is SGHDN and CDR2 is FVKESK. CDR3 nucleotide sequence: TGTGCCAGCAGCAGTGGGGGTTGGGCCTACGAGCAGTACTTC. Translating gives CASSSGGWAYEQYF.

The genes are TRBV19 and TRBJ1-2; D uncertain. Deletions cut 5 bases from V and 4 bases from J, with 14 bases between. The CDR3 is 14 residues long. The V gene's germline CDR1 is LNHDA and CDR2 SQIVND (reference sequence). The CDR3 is CASSPGPPLYGYTF. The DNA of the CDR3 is TGTGCCAGTAGTCCAGGACCGCCTCTCTATGGCTACACCTTC. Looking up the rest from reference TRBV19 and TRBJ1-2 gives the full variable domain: DGGITQSPKYLFRKEGQNVTLSCEQNLNHDAMYWYRQDPGQGLRLIYYSQIVNDFQKGDIAEGYSVSREKKESFPLTVTSAQKNPTAFYLCASSPGPPLYGYTFGSGTRLTVV.

The CDR3 here is CASSQDGTSGGTGELFF. The CDR3 DNA is TGCGCCAGCAGCCAAGATGGGACTAGCGGGGGAACCGGGGAGCTGTTTTTT. This chain uses TRBV4-3 with TRBJ2-2, with TRBD2 matching 14 bases. This CDR3 spans 17 amino acids. With 0 bases clipped from V and 5 bases from J, the junction kept 2 bases outside the gene matches. Germline values: CDR1 LGHNA, CDR2 YSLEER.

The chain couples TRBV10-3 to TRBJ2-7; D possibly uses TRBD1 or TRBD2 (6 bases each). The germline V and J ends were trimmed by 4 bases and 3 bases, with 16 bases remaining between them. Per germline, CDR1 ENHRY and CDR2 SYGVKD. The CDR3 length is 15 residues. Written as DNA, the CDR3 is TGTGCCATCAGTGGAGACGGGGGCAGCCTCTACGAGCAGTACTTC. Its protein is CAISGDGGSLYEQYF.

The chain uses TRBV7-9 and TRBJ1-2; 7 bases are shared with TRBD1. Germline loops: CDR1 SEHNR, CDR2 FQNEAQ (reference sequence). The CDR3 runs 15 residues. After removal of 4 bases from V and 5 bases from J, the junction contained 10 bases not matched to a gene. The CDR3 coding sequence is TGTGCCAGCAGCTCTGGTGGGACAGTTCTTTATGGCTACACCTTC. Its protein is CASSSGGTVLYGYTF.

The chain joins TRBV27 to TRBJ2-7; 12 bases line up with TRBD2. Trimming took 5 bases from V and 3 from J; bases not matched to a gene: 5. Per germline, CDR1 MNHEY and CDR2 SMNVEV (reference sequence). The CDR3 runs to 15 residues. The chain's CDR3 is CASSPLAGGSYEQYF. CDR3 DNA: TGTGCCAGCAGTCCCCTAGCGGGGGGGAGCTACGAGCAGTACTTC.

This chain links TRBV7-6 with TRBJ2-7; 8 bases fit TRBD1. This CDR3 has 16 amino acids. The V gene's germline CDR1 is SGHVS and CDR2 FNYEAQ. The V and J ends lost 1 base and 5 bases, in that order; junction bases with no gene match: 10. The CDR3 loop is CASSLVLGTGHDEQYF. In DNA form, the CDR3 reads TGTGCCAGCAGCTTAGTTCTAGGGACAGGTCATGACGAGCAGTACTTC.

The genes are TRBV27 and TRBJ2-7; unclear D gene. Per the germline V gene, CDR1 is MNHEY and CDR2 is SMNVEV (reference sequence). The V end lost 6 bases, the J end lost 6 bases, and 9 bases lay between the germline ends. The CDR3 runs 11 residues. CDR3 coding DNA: TGTGCCAGCAGCTTTTCCGGCGAGCAGTACTTC. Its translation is CASSFSGEQYF.

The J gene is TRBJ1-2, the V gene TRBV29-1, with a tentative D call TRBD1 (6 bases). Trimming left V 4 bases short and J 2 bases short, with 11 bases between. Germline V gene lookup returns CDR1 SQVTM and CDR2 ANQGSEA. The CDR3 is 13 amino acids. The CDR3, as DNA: TGCAGCGTTGGCTTAACAGGGAACTATGGCTACACCTTC. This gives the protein CSVGLTGNYGYTF.

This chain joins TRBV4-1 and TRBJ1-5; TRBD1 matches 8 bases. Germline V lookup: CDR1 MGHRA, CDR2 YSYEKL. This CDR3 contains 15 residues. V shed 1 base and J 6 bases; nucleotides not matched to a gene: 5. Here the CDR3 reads CASSQVDRAGQPQHF. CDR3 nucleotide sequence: TGCGCCAGCAGCCAAGTGGACAGGGCGGGTCAGCCCCAGCATTTT.

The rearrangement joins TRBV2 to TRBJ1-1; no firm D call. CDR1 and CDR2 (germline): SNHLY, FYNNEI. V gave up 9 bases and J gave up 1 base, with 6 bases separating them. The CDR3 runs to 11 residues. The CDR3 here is CARVTNTEAFF. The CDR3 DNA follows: TGTGCCAGAGTAACGAACACTGAAGCTTTCTTT. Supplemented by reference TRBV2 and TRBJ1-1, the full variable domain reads EPEVTQTPSHQVTQMGQEVILRCVPISNHLYFYWYRQILGQKVEFLVSFYNNEISEKSEIFDDQFSVERPDGSNFTLKIRSTKLEDSAMYFCARVTNTEAFFGQGTRLTVV.

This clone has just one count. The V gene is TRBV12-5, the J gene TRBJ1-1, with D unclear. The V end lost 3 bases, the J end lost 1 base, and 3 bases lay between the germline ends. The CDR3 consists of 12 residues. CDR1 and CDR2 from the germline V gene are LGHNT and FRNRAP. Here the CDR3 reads CASGFWNTEAFF. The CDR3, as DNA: TGTGCTAGTGGTTTTTGGAACACTGAAGCTTTCTTT.